This passage covers 31 T cell receptor beta chains from one sample sequenced in a study of chemoradiotherapy in HPV16-positive cancers (dated by TCRdb to between 2021 and 2023). Libraries were prepared through the immunoSEQ multiplex PCR assay. TCRdb provides this immuneACCESS table in a form limited to in-frame rearrangements. Some clones are lacking; in checked studies, under half of them reflect an unresolved V gene, and why the rest are absent is not known. The sample includes around 3,600 clones, with 70% to 80% observed a single time. The ten largest clones capture over 8% of the sample. The material was tumor tissue, obtained from a patient who underwent chemoradiotherapy. These receptors were taken from a human donor with HPV-associated anogenital cancer.

The chain has TRBV28 and TRBJ2-7; TRBD2 aligns across 12 bases. With V trimmed by 5 bases and J by 7 bases, 6 bases remained unmatched. Germline V gives CDR1 MDHEN, CDR2 SYDVKM. The CDR3 loop spans 14 amino acids. DNA of the CDR3: TGTGCCAGCAGTCCTAGCGGGAGGGCGGGTGAGCAGTACTTC. Translation: CASSPSGRAGEQYF.

The rearrangement links TRBV28 to TRBJ2-1, with TRBD1 matching over 10 bases. This CDR3 has 15 amino acids. The V segment lost 5 bases and the J segment 4 bases; nucleotides outside the gene matches: 5. Germline V CDR1 and CDR2: MDHEN, SYDVKM. For the CDR3, the DNA is TGTGCCAGCAGTCCTGACAGGGGGCTGTACAATGAGCAGTTCTTC. This codes for CASSPDRGLYNEQFF.

V and J are TRBV15 and TRBJ1-1; D is uncertain. CDR3 size: 15 residues. Germline V lookup: CDR1 LNHNV, CDR2 YYDKDF (reference sequence). The V gene lost 0 bases and the J gene lost 3 bases, with 11 bases spanning the gap. The CDR3: CATSRDSAGYTEAFF. DNA for the CDR3: TGTGCCACCAGCAGAGATTCAGCAGGATACACTGAAGCTTTCTTT.

The chain links TRBV9 to TRBJ1-2, with D perhaps matching TRBD1 (5 bases). The CDR3 is made up of 15 amino acids. Trimming shortened V by 4 bases and J by 2 bases, and 15 bases separated the two germline ends. Germline lookup yields CDR1 SGDLS and CDR2 YYNGEE. The CDR3 sequence is CASSKQSWGNYGYTF. CDR3 DNA sequence: TGTGCCAGCAGCAAGCAGTCTTGGGGGAACTATGGCTACACCTTC.

The chain uses TRBV19 and TRBJ2-4, with D maybe TRBD2 (6 bases). This CDR3 region has 17 residues. CDR1 LNHDA and CDR2 SQIVND come from the germline V gene (reference sequence). Deletions cut 7 bases from V and 0 bases from J, with 19 bases between. CDR3 bases: TGTGCCAGTAACCAAAACCGAGGGGACTTAGCCAAAAACATTCAGTACTTC. Translated, it gives CASNQNRGDLAKNIQYF. The full variable domain, completed using reference TRBV19 and TRBJ2-4, is DGGITQSPKYLFRKEGQNVTLSCEQNLNHDAMYWYRQDPGQGLRLIYYSQIVNDFQKGDIAEGYSVSREKKESFPLTVTSAQKNPTAFYLCASNQNRGDLAKNIQYFGAGTRLSVL.

The rearrangement joins TRBV7-3 to TRBJ1-3; D is unresolved. The CDR3 contains 13 residues. Germline CDR1 and CDR2: SGHTA and FQGTGA. V gave up 5 bases and J gave up 3 bases, with 8 bases separating them. CDR3 bases: TGTGCCAGCAGCCCCAAGGATGGAAACACCATATATTTT. It encodes CASSPKDGNTIYF.

A remark on this clone: This sample includes further DNA sequences coding for the same CDR3. This sequence joins TRBV30 and TRBJ2-3, with D unclear. The CDR3 consists of 13 residues. V was clipped by 1 base and J by 2 bases, with 7 bases between them. Germline V gives CDR1 GTSNPN, CDR2 SVGIG (reference sequence). The CDR3 DNA is TGTGCCTGGAGTGGAATTAACACAGATACGCAGTATTTT. It translates to CAWSGINTDTQYF.

The CDR3 DNA reads as TGTGCCAGCAGCATTGGGACCTCAAATAGCAATCAGCCCCAGCATTTT. Amino acids: CASSIGTSNSNQPQHF. This chain uses TRBV5-5 with TRBJ1-5, with a possible D match to TRBD1 (5 bases). This CDR3 is built from 16 residues. CDR1 and CDR2 (germline): SGHKS, YYEKEE (reference sequence). The V gene lost 4 bases and the J gene lost 0 bases, with 14 bases spanning the gap.

The V and J genes are TRBV2 and TRBJ1-2; a possible D gene is TRBD1 (6 bases). The CDR3 contains 14 residues. Germline V CDR1 and CDR2: SNHLY, FYNNEI. V dropped 7 bases and J dropped 8 bases, with 20 bases sitting between them. This CDR3 is CASNLDSRANGYTF. The CDR3 coding sequence is TGTGCCAGCAACTTGGACAGCCGGGCGAACGGCTACACCTTC.

This chain uses TRBV11-2 with TRBJ2-7; D not certain. CDR3 size: 13 residues. Trimming pared 6 bases from V and 1 base from J, leaving 10 bases between. The germline V gene encodes CDR1 SGHAT and CDR2 FQNNGV. DNA of the CDR3: TGTGCCAGCAGTTGGACGCCTTCCTACGAGCAGTACTTC. Residues: CASSWTPSYEQYF.

The chain is built from TRBV19 and TRBJ1-2; TRBD1 matches 7 bases. The CDR3 totals 17 residues. The ends lost 3 bases at V and 4 bases at J; junction bases unmatched: 14. In germline, CDR1 is LNHDA, CDR2 SQIVND (reference sequence). CDR3 DNA: TGTGCCAGTAGTATTTTTCCCATTACCGGGACAGTCTATGGCTACACCTTC. Its protein is CASSIFPITGTVYGYTF.

This chain uses TRBV5-6 with TRBJ2-4, with D possibly matching TRBD1 (6 bases). Trimming took 5 bases from V and 0 from J, leaving 12 bases between them. CDR1 and CDR2 from the germline V gene are SGHDT and YYEEEE. CDR3 size: 15 residues. The CDR3 protein is CASSGGSVAKNIQYF. The CDR3 DNA follows: TGTGCCAGCAGTGGGGGCAGTGTAGCCAAAAACATTCAGTACTTC. The full variable domain, completed using reference TRBV5-6 and TRBJ2-4, is DAGVTQSPTHLIKTRGQQVTLRCSPKSGHDTVSWYQQALGQGPQFIFQYYEEEERQRGNFPDRFSGHQFPNYSSELNVNALLLGDSALYLCASSGGSVAKNIQYFGAGTRLSVL.

The chain couples TRBV30 to TRBJ1-1; D is perhaps TRBD1 (5 bases). Deletions cut 7 bases from V and 0 bases from J, with 9 bases between. CDR1 and CDR2 (germline): GTSNPN, SVGIG (reference sequence). This CDR3 comprises 12 residues. CDR3 sequence reads: CASGQMNTEAFF. For the CDR3, the DNA is TGTGCCTCGGGGCAGATGAACACTGAAGCTTTCTTT.

J is TRBJ2-1 and V is TRBV20-1; the D is unclear. The CDR3 is 11 amino acids. V was clipped by 4 bases and J by 6 bases, with 7 bases between them. CDR1 DFQATT and CDR2 SNEGSKA come from the germline V gene (reference sequence). CDR3: CSATDRNEQFF. DNA for the CDR3: TGCAGTGCTACGGACCGCAATGAGCAGTTCTTC.

V is TRBV5-5 and J is TRBJ2-7; 8 bases are shared with TRBD2. V gave up 3 bases and J gave up 5 bases; unmatched junction bases: 7. Germline V CDR1 and CDR2: SGHKS, YYEKEE (reference sequence). The length of the CDR3 is 14 residues. Here the CDR3 reads CASSSGGVLNEQYF. CDR3 in DNA: TGTGCCAGCAGCTCGGGGGGGGTTTTAAACGAGCAGTACTTC.

The chain is built from TRBV9 and TRBJ2-5, with D perhaps matching TRBD2 (5 bases). V lost 2 bases and J 5 bases, leaving 10 bases between the germline ends. This CDR3 contains 13 residues. CDR1 and CDR2 (germline): SGDLS, YYNGEE. CDR3 nucleotides: TGTGCCAGCAGCGTCGGGGTGGTGGAGACCCAGTACTTC. Translated, it gives CASSVGVVETQYF.

The gene calls are TRBV7-9 and TRBJ1-1, with a tentative D call TRBD1 (6 bases). Germline CDR1 reads SEHNR; CDR2 reads FQNEAQ (reference sequence). V dropped 3 bases and J dropped 10 bases, with 15 bases sitting between them. The CDR3 contains 13 residues. CDR3 amino acids: CASSFPTGRGAFF. CDR3 nucleotides: TGTGCCAGCAGCTTTCCGACAGGCCGGGGAGCTTTCTTT.

The V and J genes are TRBV6-1 and TRBJ1-5; TRBD1 matches 9 bases. Germline V gene sequence: CDR1 MNHNS, CDR2 SASEGT. The CDR3 is 15 amino acids. Trimming cost V 6 bases and J 5 bases; bases outside gene matches: 8. CDR3 loop: CASSETGGAYQPQHF. DNA of the CDR3: TGTGCCAGCAGCGAAACAGGGGGCGCTTATCAGCCCCAGCATTTT.

The chain joins TRBV6-1 to TRBJ1-1; no firm D call. V was clipped by 5 bases and J by 7 bases, with 8 bases between them. The CDR3 runs 11 residues. Germline CDR1 MNHNS, CDR2 SASEGT. The CDR3 coding sequence is TGTGCCAGCAGTTACAGCCTTGAAGCTTTCTTT. The encoded protein is CASSYSLEAFF.

This chain uses TRBV15 with TRBJ2-1, with 7 bases identical to TRBD1. This CDR3 contains 17 residues. Trimming removed 3 bases from V and 0 bases from J; junction bases left unmatched: 8. CDR1 is LNHNV and CDR2 is YYDKDF in the germline V gene (reference sequence). CDR3 sequence reads: CATSRGDRANSYNEQFF. CDR3 bases: TGTGCCACCAGCAGGGGTGACAGGGCAAACTCCTACAATGAGCAGTTCTTC.

Of note for this clone: The sample contains more than one DNA sequence encoding this CDR3. The rearrangement joins TRBV28 to TRBJ1-5; a possible D gene is TRBD1 (6 bases). Per the germline V gene, CDR1 is MDHEN and CDR2 is SYDVKM. Trimming removed 2 bases at V and 4 bases at J, with 9 bases between. The CDR3 is 14 amino acids. CDR3 bases: TGTGCCAGCAGTTTAGAGGGGGGGAATCAGCCCCAGCATTTT. This translates into CASSLEGGNQPQHF.

This clone was seen just once. At one end the junction does not follow the germline gene, possibly because of a read error. CDR3 nucleotide sequence: TGCGCCAGCAGCCAAGAGCTGGAGCGGGAGGTTATCTTC. Protein: CASSQELEREVIF. V is TRBV4-1 and J is TRBJ2-1; TRBD2 agrees at 9 bases. This CDR3 spans 13 amino acids. CDR1 and CDR2 (germline): MGHRA, YSYEKL.

This chain joins TRBV19 and TRBJ1-5, with D tentatively TRBD1 (6 bases). The CDR3 is 14 residues long. Between the trimmed V and J ends, which lost 7 bases and 4 bases, there was a span of 14 bases. CDR1 is LNHDA and CDR2 is SQIVND in the germline V gene (reference sequence). For the CDR3, the DNA is TGTGCCAGTACTCAGGGGTGGGGGAATCAGCCCCAGCATTTT. Translation gives CASTQGWGNQPQHF.

The V call is TRBV7-9, the J call TRBJ2-1; D is uncertain. The length of the CDR3 is 15 residues. The V end was cut by 5 bases, the J end by 1 base, with 12 bases between. Germline V gene lookup returns CDR1 SEHNR and CDR2 FQNEAQ (reference sequence). The DNA of the CDR3 is TGTGCCAGCAGCACCCCAGAGACGTCCTACAATGAGCAGTTCTTC. This sequence encodes CASSTPETSYNEQFF.

The chain couples TRBV5-1 to TRBJ1-1, with D hard to call. The V and J ends lost 2 bases and 4 bases respectively, with 6 bases between them. The CDR3 runs 12 residues. In germline, CDR1 is SGHRS, CDR2 YFSETQ. Here the CDR3 DNA reads TGCGCCAGCAGCTTAGAAAGCACTGAAGCTTTCTTT. This sequence encodes CASSLESTEAFF.

The chain uses TRBV5-1 and TRBJ2-3, with 8 nucleotides matching TRBD2. Germline V gene sequence: CDR1 SGHRS, CDR2 YFSETQ. The CDR3 is made up of 16 amino acids. V was clipped by 7 bases and J by 2 bases; unmatched bases: 12. The CDR3 region is CASGGLTSVDTDTQYF. The DNA for the CDR3 is TGCGCCAGCGGTGGGCTGACTAGCGTAGACACAGATACGCAGTATTTT.

The gene calls are TRBV5-1 and TRBJ2-7; D is possibly TRBD1 (5 bases). This CDR3 spans 14 amino acids. Germline lookup yields CDR1 SGHRS and CDR2 YFSETQ. V was cut by 0 bases and J by 2 bases, with 9 bases left in between. CDR3 DNA: TGCGCCAGCAGCTTGGCGGACACAACCTACGAGCAGTACTTC. This sequence encodes CASSLADTTYEQYF.

The V gene is TRBV2, the J gene TRBJ2-5; TRBD2 is a possible D gene (5 bases). The DNA matches TRBJ2-7 better at its end, which makes the J call doubtful. The germline gives CDR1 SNHLY, CDR2 FYNNEI. CDR3 length: 15 amino acids. CDR3 DNA sequence: TGTGCCAGCAGCTCAGTCGAGCGGAGCTCCTACGAGCAGTACTTC. Protein: CASSSVERSSYEQYF.

The DNA for the CDR3 is TGTGCCAGCAGGGCCCCGGGACAGGGCTTTGGTGAGCAGTTCTTC. Its protein product is CASRAPGQGFGEQFF. The J gene is TRBJ2-1, the V gene TRBV28; TRBD1 matches at 9 bases. V lost 6 bases, J lost 9 bases, and 12 bases stayed unmatched. The CDR3 is made up of 15 amino acids. Germline V gives CDR1 MDHEN, CDR2 SYDVKM. Supplemented by reference TRBV28 and TRBJ2-1, the full variable domain reads DVKVTQSSRYLVKRTGEKVFLECVQDMDHENMFWYRQDPGLGLRLIYFSYDVKMKEKGDIPEGYSVSREKKERFSLILESASTNQTSMYLCASRAPGQGFGEQFFGPGTRLTVL.

This clone counts as large. J is TRBJ2-7 and V is TRBV6-4; D may be TRBD1 (5 bases). Trimming removed 7 bases at V and 1 base at J, with 14 bases between. The CDR3 has 14 amino acids. Looked up from germline, CDR1 is MRHNA and CDR2 is SNTAGT. The CDR3 sequence: CASTHRYGSYEQYF. In nucleotides, the CDR3 is TGTGCCAGCACCCACAGGTACGGTTCCTACGAGCAGTACTTC.

In this sample, this clone turned up a few times. The rearrangement joins TRBV6-4 to TRBJ2-5, with D possibly being TRBD1 (5 bases). The J call could be wrong; TRBJ2-7 is a better fit for the DNA end. The CDR3 has 14 amino acids. Germline CDR1 is MRHNA and CDR2 is SNTAGT. The CDR3: CASTHRYGSYEQYF. In DNA form, the CDR3 reads TGTGCCAGCACCCACAGGTACGGTTCCTACGAGCAGTACTTC.